One and the same sample provided the 8 T cell receptor beta chains below, sequenced in a study of T-cell memory formation after mild COVID-19. TCRdb called the 5' RACE reads again in MiXCR, with one record for every CDR3 protein. The data show around 340,000 distinct CDR3 sequences, around 13% seen once. Sequencing was carried out using PBMCs or a T cell subset sorted from them (not recorded which). The receptors shown here come from a man between 18 and 35 years old who had mild COVID-19 (a few samples of this study predate the infection). Cell type and time point are not known.

This clonotype was counted between two and nine times. This chain's CDR3 is CASSPGDREVVGYTF. In DNA form, the CDR3 reads TGTGCCAGCAGTCCTGGGGACAGGGAAGTCGTGGGCTACACCTTC. This chain uses TRBV12-3 or TRBV12-4 with TRBJ1-2; TRBD1 matches at 9 bases. This CDR3 is built from 15 residues. V was clipped by 5 bases and J by 8 bases; unmatched bases: 12.

Only a few counts were recorded for this clonotype. This chain joins TRBV7-2 and TRBJ2-1; D is unresolved. This CDR3 comprises 15 residues. Trimming shortened V by 2 bases and J by 10 bases, and 18 bases separated the two germline ends. CDR1 SGHTA and CDR2 FQGNSA come from the germline V gene. CDR3 residues: CASSLNAPRLGEQFF. DNA of the CDR3: TGTGCCAGCAGCTTAAACGCGCCTAGGCTCGGGGAGCAGTTCTTC.

This clonotype was seen more than once but under ten times. J is TRBJ2-3 and V is TRBV6-2 or TRBV6-3; TRBD1 matches at 9 bases. CDR3 length equals 16 residues. CDR1 is MNHEY and CDR2 is SVGEGT in the germline V gene. The V and J ends lost 1 base and 6 bases, in that order; junction bases with no gene match: 8. CDR3 in amino acids: CASSYYRDRELDTQYF. The DNA for the CDR3 is TGTGCCAGCAGTTACTATCGGGACAGGGAGTTGGATACGCAGTATTTT.

This clonotype was observed a few times. This CDR3 reads CASSPGDRLYNEQFF. For the CDR3, the DNA is TGTGCCAGTTCGCCGGGGGACAGACTCTACAATGAGCAGTTCTTC. The chain carries TRBV9 and TRBJ2-1, with D possibly TRBD1 on 7 matching bases. With 8 bases removed from V and 3 bases from J, the gap between germline ends came to 18 bases. The germline V gene encodes CDR1 SGDLS and CDR2 YYNGEE. The CDR3 covers 15 residues.

This clonotype was observed a handful of times. The chain is built from TRBV11-2 and TRBJ1-1, with a tentative D call TRBD1 (5 bases). Trimming shortened V by 1 base and J by 6 bases, and 9 bases separated the two germline ends. The CDR3 runs to 13 residues. Germline V gene sequence: CDR1 SGHAT, CDR2 FQNNGV. The CDR3 region is CASSLVPGAEAFF. The CDR3 DNA is TGTGCCAGCAGCTTAGTGCCGGGGGCTGAAGCTTTCTTT.

The chain has TRBV5-1 and TRBJ2-3; no firm D call. The CDR3 extends over 14 amino acids. Looked up from germline, CDR1 is SGHRS and CDR2 is YFSETQ. V lost 2 bases and J lost 1, with 8 bases in between. In DNA, the CDR3 is TGCGCCAGCAGCTTAACGCCAGGCACAGATACGCAGTATTTT. Translation: CASSLTPGTDTQYF.

V usage is TRBV2 and J usage is TRBJ2-5, with D perhaps TRBD1 (7 bases). The V gene lost 8 bases and the J gene lost 1 base, with 11 bases spanning the gap. Germline V gene data show CDR1 as SNHLY and CDR2 as FYNNEI. This CDR3 comprises 13 residues. The CDR3 reads CASARGVQETQYF. As DNA, the CDR3 is TGTGCCAGCGCCAGGGGGGTCCAAGAGACCCAGTACTTC.

Many counts were recorded for this clonotype. V gene TRBV7-6 combines with J gene TRBJ2-3, with D maybe TRBD1 (6 bases). Between the trimmed V and J ends, which lost 0 bases and 3 bases, there was a span of 10 bases. Germline V gene lookup returns CDR1 SGHVS and CDR2 FNYEAQ. CDR3 size: 15 residues. The CDR3 loop is CASSLAGQRTDTQYF. The DNA of the CDR3 is TGTGCCAGCAGCTTAGCTGGACAGCGAACAGATACGCAGTATTTT.